These 19 T cell receptor beta chains share one sample of origin, sequenced in a study of CDR3 diversity in severe acne. TCRdb fed the PCR reads into MiXCR, producing one record per CDR3 protein. Of roughly 93,000 distinct CDR3 sequences in the sample, approximately 54% were seen once. Sequenced input: blood. Source of these receptors: a male donor with severe acne vulgaris.

The chain uses TRBV20-1 and TRBJ2-3; 8 bases match TRBD2. CDR3 size: 13 residues. Germline loops: CDR1 DFQATT, CDR2 SNEGSKA (reference sequence). With 3 bases clipped from V and 6 bases from J, the junction kept 5 bases outside the gene matches. Written as DNA, the CDR3 is TGCAGTGCTAGCGGGAGGGCCCCTGATACGCAGTATTTT. This translates into CSASGRAPDTQYF.

The rearrangement joins TRBV4-1 to TRBJ1-1; 8 positions agree with TRBD1. J was trimmed by 4 bases and V by 0 bases; bases with no gene match: 16. Looked up from germline, CDR1 is MGHRA and CDR2 is YSYEKL. The CDR3 has 19 amino acids. The CDR3 DNA is TGCGCCAGCAGCCAAGATGGGGTCGAGTCTGGGACAGGAAGCACTGAAGCTTTCTTT. This codes for CASSQDGVESGTGSTEAFF.

The chain uses TRBV2 and TRBJ1-2, with a weak D call TRBD1 (5 bases). Germline V CDR1 and CDR2: SNHLY, FYNNEI. The CDR3 extends over 10 amino acids. The V end lost 8 bases, the J end lost 4 bases, and 5 bases lay between the germline ends. The CDR3 here is CASGGYGYTF. CDR3 in DNA: TGTGCCAGCGGGGGCTATGGCTACACCTTC. The full variable domain, rest sourced from reference TRBV2 and TRBJ1-2, is EPEVTQTPSHQVTQMGQEVILRCVPISNHLYFYWYRQILGQKVEFLVSFYNNEISEKSEIFDDQFSVERPDGSNFTLKIRSTKLEDSAMYFCASGGYGYTFGSGTRLTVV.

This clonotype was picked up a small number of times. The rearrangement uses TRBV4-3 and TRBJ1-3, with D perhaps TRBD1 (5 bases). V lost 0 bases to trimming and J lost 4 bases, with 19 bases between them. Germline CDR1 is LGHNA and CDR2 is YSLEER. This CDR3 is 18 amino acids long. The CDR3 DNA is TGCGCCAGCAGCCAAGATCTTAGACAGAACCTACTGGGAAACACCATATATTTT. The encoded protein is CASSQDLRQNLLGNTIYF.

This clonotype was seen more than once but under ten times. The V gene is TRBV24-1, the J gene TRBJ1-1, with D unclear. Germline V gene data show CDR1 as KGHDR and CDR2 as SFDVKD. The V end lost 4 bases, the J end lost 0 bases, and 5 bases lay between the germline ends. The CDR3 covers 13 residues. The CDR3 loop reads CATSEGVNTEAFF. The DNA for the CDR3 is TGTGCCACCAGTGAGGGAGTGAACACTGAAGCTTTCTTT.

At least ten counts were recorded for this clonotype. V is TRBV7-6 and J is TRBJ2-3, with TRBD2 as a possible D gene (5 bases). Germline values: CDR1 SGHVS, CDR2 FNYEAQ. The CDR3 is 18 amino acids. The V gene lost 2 bases and the J gene lost 2 bases, with 20 bases spanning the gap. CDR3 sequence reads: CASSLIPSNGIPTDTQYF. The CDR3 DNA is TGTGCCAGCAGCTTAATTCCGAGTAACGGGATACCCACAGATACGCAGTATTTT.

In regard to this clonotype: A much larger clone differs by one base, so this may be a read error. CDR3 protein: CGVQGQGGEKLFF. CDR3 sequence (DNA): TGCGGCGTTCAGGGACAGGGAGGTGAAAAACTGTTTTTT. The chain carries TRBV29-1 and TRBJ1-4; TRBD1 agrees at 9 bases. This CDR3 region has 13 residues. CDR1 SQVTM and CDR2 ANQGSEA come from the germline V gene. The full variable domain, completed using reference TRBV29-1 and TRBJ1-4, is SAVISQKPSRDICQRGTSLTIQCQVDSQVTMMFWYRQQPGQSLTLIATANQGSEATYESGFVIDKFPISRPNLTFSTLTVSNMSPEDSSIYLCGVQGQGGEKLFFGSGTQLSVL.

Points on this clonotype: It may be a read error: a sequence one base away is much more abundant. The chain joins TRBV20-1 to TRBJ2-1; TRBD1 matches 9 bases. This CDR3 region has 16 residues. J gave up 0 bases and V 5 bases, and 8 bases lay outside the gene matches. The germline V gene has CDR1 DFQATT and CDR2 SNEGSKA (reference sequence). Here the CDR3 DNA reads TGCAGTGCTGGGGAACAGGGGGCGAGCTCCTACAATGAGCAGTTCTTC. Protein product: CSAGEQGASSYNEQFF.

This sequence joins TRBV4-1 and TRBJ1-2; weak D call: TRBD1 (5 bases). The germline gives CDR1 MGHRA, CDR2 YSYEKL. The V end was cut by 0 bases, the J end by 8 bases, with 16 bases between. The CDR3 extends over 15 amino acids. In DNA form, the CDR3 reads TGCGCCAGCAGCCAAGATGACAGCTGGGGCATCGGCTACACCTTC. Its translation is CASSQDDSWGIGYTF.

V and J are TRBV7-9 and TRBJ2-7, with TRBD1 matching 7 bases. The CDR3 extends over 12 amino acids. CDR1 and CDR2 (germline): SEHNR, FQNEAQ (reference sequence). The J segment lost 5 bases and the V segment lost 8 bases, leaving 6 bases of the junction unmatched. Written as DNA, the CDR3 is TGTGCCAGCGAGAAGGGGGCCCACGAGCAGTACTTC. Its protein is CASEKGAHEQYF.

Worth noting for this clonotype: A single base separates this from a much larger clone, so it may be a read error. V and J are TRBV20-1 and TRBJ1-2, with a tentative D call TRBD1 (5 bases). Germline V gives CDR1 DFQATT, CDR2 SNEGSKA (reference sequence). The CDR3 is 13 amino acids. The CDR3 spells CGASWGIGYGYTF. The CDR3, as DNA: TGCGGTGCTAGTTGGGGGATCGGCTATGGCTACACCTTC.

This clonotype showed up just once. Because the CDR3's place on the DNA is in doubt, the DNA is left out and the CDR3 is given as listed by TCRdb. CDR3 sequence reads: CASSEGRAGYTRDPVLRANVLTF. The genes are TRBV6-6 and TRBJ2-6; the table's D call, TRBD2, was not checked against the DNA. The CDR3 is made up of 23 amino acids, end residues included. Germline lookup yields CDR1 MNHNY and CDR2 SVGAGI (reference sequence).

This clonotype was recorded at least ten times. The chain's CDR3 is CASSELGQGMDNTEAFF. The CDR3, as DNA: TGTGCCAGCAGTGAGCTCGGACAGGGAATGGATAACACTGAAGCTTTCTTT. The rearrangement links TRBV2 to TRBJ1-1; 8 nucleotides line up with TRBD1. This CDR3 region has 17 residues. Germline assignment: CDR1 SNHLY and CDR2 FYNNEI. Losses at the gene ends were 3 bases for V and 2 bases for J; bases not matched to a gene: 11.

This clonotype turned up a few times. The chain uses TRBV2 and TRBJ1-4; D is possibly TRBD1 (5 bases). The CDR3 contains 15 residues. Germline V gene lookup returns CDR1 SNHLY and CDR2 FYNNEI. The germline V and J ends were trimmed by 2 bases and 8 bases, with 15 bases remaining between them. The CDR3 spells CASSELQGVGEKLFF. In DNA form, the CDR3 reads TGTGCCAGCAGTGAACTTCAAGGGGTCGGGGAAAAACTGTTTTTT.

This clonotype was observed once. The chain uses TRBV25-1 and TRBJ2-2; the D gene is possibly TRBD2 (5 bases). Germline V CDR1 and CDR2: MGHDK, SYGVNS. V was shortened by 2 bases and J by 7 bases, with 11 bases between the two germline ends. The CDR3 consists of 14 residues. CDR3 nucleotide sequence: TGTGCCAGCAGTGAAGTGAGGGTCAGCGGGGAGCTGTTTTTT. Encoded protein: CASSEVRVSGELFF.

V gene TRBV7-6 combines with J gene TRBJ1-1; TRBD1 matches at 12 bases. The J segment lost 4 bases and the V segment lost 3 bases, leaving 9 bases of the junction unmatched. Germline CDR1 SGHVS, CDR2 FNYEAQ. This CDR3 region has 17 residues. The CDR3: CASSLSGTGGSGTEAFF. CDR3 nucleotide sequence: TGTGCCAGCAGCTTGTCTGGGACAGGGGGCTCGGGCACTGAAGCTTTCTTT.

The rearrangement uses TRBV29-1 and TRBJ1-2; 8 bases map to TRBD1. The J segment lost 3 bases and the V segment lost 6 bases, leaving 3 bases of the junction unmatched. This CDR3 contains 12 residues. Germline V CDR1 and CDR2: SQVTM, ANQGSEA. As DNA, the CDR3 is TGCAGCGTCGCGGGACAGGACTATGGCTACACCTTC. The encoded protein is CSVAGQDYGYTF.

The chain recombines TRBV9 with TRBJ2-7; D may be TRBD1 (5 bases). The CDR3 consists of 15 residues. V was cut by 4 bases and J by 7 bases, with 21 bases left in between. Per germline, CDR1 SGDLS and CDR2 YYNGEE. The CDR3 DNA is TGTGCCAGCAGCTACGACAGTTCCCCGTCGAAGGAGCAGTACTTC. It translates to CASSYDSSPSKEQYF.

The rearrangement joins TRBV15 to TRBJ1-1; tentative D call: TRBD1 (5 bases). The CDR3 has 16 residues. Trimming pared 0 bases from V and 1 base from J, leaving 12 bases between. Germline V gene sequence: CDR1 LNHNV, CDR2 YYDKDF (reference sequence). The CDR3 DNA reads as TGTGCCACCAGCAGAGATTGGAGGGGCAGGAACACTGAAGCTTTCTTT. Its translation is CATSRDWRGRNTEAFF. Based on the CDR3 plus reference TRBV15 and TRBJ1-1, the full variable domain is DAMVIQNPRYQVTQFGKPVTLSCSQTLNHNVMYWYQQKSSQAPKLLFHYYDKDFNNEADTPDNFQSRRPNTSFCFLDIRSPGLGDTAMYLCATSRDWRGRNTEAFFGQGTRLTVV.